These T cell receptor beta chains were read from a single sample in a study of shared clonotypes between healthy human individuals. Assay: immunoSEQ multiplex PCR; the TCRdb copy retains only in-frame clones and omits some. Seen here are approximately 2.1 million clones, approximately 93% observed once, and the top ten hold roughly 0.36%. Sequenced material: naive CD4+ T cells from PBMCs. These receptors were collected from a man aged 18 to 35 in good health. Some clones in this sample may be carry-over from other donors' samples. The CDR3 runs from the conserved cysteine through the conserved F or W. D genes are given only for firm matches. Where a row states a size, it is once, few, many or the class of an expanded clone; other rows omit it.

j_call clone_size d_call v_call cdr3_nt cdr3_aa
TRBJ1-5 . . TRBV21-1 TGTGCCAGCAGCAGAGACAGGAGGGAGGATCTCAATCAGCCCCAGCATTTT CASSRDRREDLNQPQHF
TRBJ2-2 . . TRBV14 TGTGCCAGCAGCCCTTCATCTCTAATTCGGGCCGGGGAGCTGTTTTTT CASSPSSLIRAGELFF
TRBJ1-1 . . TRBV5-6 TGTGCCAGCAGCTTGGAACCGGGGACTGAAGCTTTCTTT CASSLEPGTEAFF
TRBJ2-4 . TRBD2 TRBV10-3 TGTGCCATCAAGGCTAGCGGGAGGAATGGATCCAAAAACATTCAGTACTTC CAIKASGRNGSKNIQYF
TRBJ2-5 . TRBD2 TRBV28 TGTGCCAGCAGTTTAGCCGGGACTAGCGATGGGGAGACCCAGTACTTC CASSLAGTSDGETQYF
TRBJ2-6 . . TRBV10-2 TGCGCCAGCTTCTTTAGTCGCTCGGCGGTCTCTGGGGCCAACGTCCTGACTTTC CASFFSRSAVSGANVLTF
TRBJ1-2 . . TRBV19 TGTGCCAGTAGTTGGACGGGGGGCGGCTATGGCTACACCTTC CASSWTGGGYGYTF
TRBJ2-7 . . TRBV6-1 TGTGCCAGCCAATGGACGGGGAGCTCCTACGAGCAGTACTTC CASQWTGSSYEQYF
TRBJ2-7 . TRBD2 TRBV25-1 TGTGCCAGCAAAAGCCGGACTAGATCCTTCTTC CASKSRTRSFF
TRBJ2-7 . TRBD2 TRBV7-9 TGTGCCAGCAGGCCTAGCGGGTCCTCCTACGAGCAGTACTTC CASRPSGSSYEQYF
TRBJ1-1 . . TRBV6-1 TGTGCCAGCCCGCGAGGCACCGCTCGGAACACTGAAGCTTTCTTT CASPRGTARNTEAFF
TRBJ1-2 . . TRBV27 TGTGCCAGCAGCTACTACAGGGAACGAGGGGTTGGCTACACCTTC CASSYYRERGVGYTF
TRBJ1-5 few TRBD1 TRBV7-9 TGTGCCAGCAGTTCGGGACAGGGAGATCAGCCCCAGCATTTT CASSSGQGDQPQHF
TRBJ2-7 . TRBD2 TRBV6-5 TGTGCCAGCAGTCCCAGCGGGACCTACGAGCAGTACTTC CASSPSGTYEQYF
TRBJ2-7 . TRBD1 TRBV28 TGTGCCAGCGCCAACAGGGGGCGGGAGCAGTACTTC CASANRGREQYF
TRBJ2-2 . . TRBV10-3 TGTGCCATCAAGGGTGGCGGGGAGCTGTTTTTT CAIKGGGELFF
TRBJ2-7 . . TRBV11-3 TGTGCCAGCAGCCCCGGACACCCCTACGAGCAGTACTTC CASSPGHPYEQYF
TRBJ1-2 . . TRBV2 TGTGCCAGCAAAGGACAGTACTATGGCTACACCTTC CASKGQYYGYTF
TRBJ1-2 . . TRBV6-6 TGTGCCAGCAGTTTCGGAAGTGGCATGACTAACTATGGCTACACCTTC CASSFGSGMTNYGYTF
TRBJ2-7 . . TRBV30 TGTGCCTGGAGTGTAAGGGGGGACGAGCAGTACTTC CAWSVRGDEQYF
TRBJ2-7 . . TRBV19 TGTGCCAGTAGTCCAGGGTGGCCCCTCTACGAGCAGTACTTC CASSPGWPLYEQYF
TRBJ2-1 . TRBD1 TRBV27 TGTGCCAGCAGGCCTCGGAGCGGCGGGACAGGGGGCAATGAGCAGTTCTTC CASRPRSGGTGGNEQFF
TRBJ2-7 . . TRBV5-1 TGCGCCAGCAGCTTGAGGTCCTACGAGCAGTACTTC CASSLRSYEQYF